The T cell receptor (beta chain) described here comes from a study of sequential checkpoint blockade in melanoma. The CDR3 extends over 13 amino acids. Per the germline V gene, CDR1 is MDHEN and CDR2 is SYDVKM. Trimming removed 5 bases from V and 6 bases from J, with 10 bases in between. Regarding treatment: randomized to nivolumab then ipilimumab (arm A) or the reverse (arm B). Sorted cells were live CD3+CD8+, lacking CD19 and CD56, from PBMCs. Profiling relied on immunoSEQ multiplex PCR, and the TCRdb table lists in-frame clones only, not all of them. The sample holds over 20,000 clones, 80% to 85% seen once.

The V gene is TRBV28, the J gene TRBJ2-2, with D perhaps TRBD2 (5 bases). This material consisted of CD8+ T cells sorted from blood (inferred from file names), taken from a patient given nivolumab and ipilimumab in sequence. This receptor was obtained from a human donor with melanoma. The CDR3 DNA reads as TGTGCCAGCAGTCCGGGGTACCCCGGGGAGCTGTTTTTT. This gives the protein CASSPGYPGELFF.